A single sample is the source of the 4 T cell receptor beta chains below, sequenced in a study of T cells in Graves' hyperthyroidism and ophthalmopathy. RNA transcripts gave rise to amplified TCR beta CDR3 regions. The TCR CDR3 was amplified in a first-round RT-PCR using the HTBI primer set. TCRdb re-derived calls from the multiplex PCR reads in MiXCR, one entry per CDR3 protein. The table lists a few hundred thousand distinct CDR3 sequences, about 16% of them singletons. Sample: blood. The receptor source for this set is a middle-aged woman with Graves' ophthalmopathy.

This clonotype was detected ten times or more. The chain couples TRBV10-3 to TRBJ2-3; D is perhaps TRBD2 (5 bases). The CDR3 is 16 amino acids. Per the germline V gene, CDR1 is ENHRY and CDR2 is SYGVKD. Between the trimmed V and J ends, which lost 6 bases and 4 bases, there was a span of 20 bases. CDR3 sequence (DNA): TGTGCCATCAGCCAAACCCCTAGCAGTGTCTCAGATACGCAGTATTTT. This encodes CAISQTPSSVSDTQYF.

This clonotype was seen more than once but under ten times. This sequence joins TRBV6-1 and TRBJ2-3, with TRBD2 as a possible D gene (6 bases). V was cut by 5 bases and J by 6 bases, with 18 bases left in between. In germline, CDR1 is MNHNS, CDR2 SASEGT. The CDR3 length is 15 residues. CDR3 sequence: CASSQTSHSQDTQYF. CDR3 coding DNA: TGTGCCAGCAGTCAGACTAGTCATTCACAGGATACGCAGTATTTT.

The gene calls are TRBV29-1 and TRBJ2-3, with D possibly being TRBD2 (6 bases). In germline, CDR1 is SQVTM, CDR2 ANQGSEA. This CDR3 contains 14 residues. The V end was cut by 1 base, the J end by 4 bases, with 12 bases between. CDR3 protein: CSVEVSSAADTQYF. The CDR3 region has the DNA TGCAGCGTTGAAGTTTCTAGCGCGGCAGATACGCAGTATTTT.

A remark on this clonotype: This may be a read error, as it is one base from a much larger clone. Because the CDR3's place on the DNA is in doubt, the DNA is left out and the CDR3 is given as listed by TCRdb. This chain connects TRBV11-2 to TRBJ1-3. The CDR3 contains 15 residues when both ends are counted. The V gene's germline CDR1 is SGHAT and CDR2 FQNNGV. The CDR3 protein is CASSFADGSGNTVYF.